Only one count was recorded for the clone carrying this TCR beta chain. Its antigen is not known. Patients chosen for sequencing had CD8+CD57+ cells that had expanded, as shown by flow cytometry. Severe acquired aplastic anemia was diagnosed in all patients. The source of the sample is a study of CD8+CD57+ T cells in acquired aplastic anemia. Study in general: Sorted CD4+ plus CD8+ cells gave DNA averaging roughly 2.9 ug.

Genomic DNA, serving as template, underwent TCR beta VDJ and CDR3 profiling. TCRdb re-derived calls from the reads in MiXCR, one entry per CDR3 protein. This table has roughly 250,000 distinct CDR3 sequences, 82% appearing once. Germline CDR1 reads SEHNR; CDR2 reads FQNEAQ (reference sequence). V lost 3 bases and J lost 14, with 22 bases in between. CDR3 length: 14 amino acids. Study-level results: Almost 30 CD8+ CDR3 sequences occurred in both the patients and the controls.

The rearrangement uses TRBV7-9 and TRBJ2-5; maybe TRBD1 (6 bases). This clonotype was sampled from a human donor with aplastic anemia. The sequencing input was sorted CD4+, CD8+, or CD8+CD57+ T cells (not recorded which) from PBMCs. The CDR3 nucleotides read TGTGCCAGCAGCTTGGGCAGGGGCGCCGACACCGGCTACTTC. Its translation: CASSLGRGADTGYF.